Presented here are 32 T cell receptor beta chains from one specimen sequenced in a study of CD8 T cells in ankylosing spondylitis. Findings of the study overall: About eight highly homologous variants made up a TCR beta motif that seemed to typify ankylosing spondylitis blood.

No antigens are known for them. Each CDR3 protein gets one entry after TCRdb re-called the 5' RACE reads with MiXCR. The sample lists 390,000 or so distinct CDR3 sequences; about a fifth were seen once. Sequenced: blood, either unsorted or a sorted T cell fraction (not recorded which). The source of these receptors is a male donor with ankylosing spondylitis.

A few counts support this clonotype. This sequence joins TRBV28 and TRBJ2-1; D is unclear. The CDR3 sequence is 12 residues long. Germline V gene sequence: CDR1 MDHEN, CDR2 SYDVKM. Trimming left V 6 bases short and J 7 bases short, with 10 bases between. This CDR3 is CASSWAENEQFF. CDR3 in DNA: TGTGCCAGCAGCTGGGCCGAAAATGAGCAGTTCTTC.

This clonotype was detected a few times. J is TRBJ2-1 and V is TRBV5-1; TRBD2 might be the D (5 bases). Trimming took off 2 bases at V and 6 bases at J, with 15 bases between the two ends. Germline V gene lookup returns CDR1 SGHRS and CDR2 YFSETQ. The CDR3 runs to 15 residues. The CDR3 region is CASSFLEDGSNEQFF. CDR3 DNA: TGCGCCAGCAGCTTTTTAGAGGATGGGAGCAATGAGCAGTTCTTC.

This sequence joins TRBV30 and TRBJ1-5, with a tentative D call TRBD1 (6 bases). V lost 2 bases to trimming and J lost 4 bases, with 9 bases between them. In germline, CDR1 is GTSNPN, CDR2 SVGIG (reference sequence). The CDR3 spans 13 residues. The CDR3 reads CAWSFTGNQPQHF. As DNA, the CDR3 is TGTGCCTGGAGTTTCACAGGGAATCAGCCCCAGCATTTT. Using reference TRBV30 and TRBJ1-5 for the parts outside the CDR3, the full variable domain is SQTIHQWPATLVQPVGSPLSLECTVEGTSNPNLYWYRQAAGRGLQLLFYSVGIGQISSEVPQNLSASRPQDRQFILSSKKLLLSDSGFYLCAWSFTGNQPQHFGDGTRLSIL.

At least ten counts were recorded for this clonotype. The J gene is TRBJ1-1, the V gene TRBV7-2; D gene ambiguous. Germline V CDR1 and CDR2: SGHTA, FQGNSA. The CDR3 extends over 14 amino acids. The V and J ends lost 3 bases and 0 bases respectively, with 8 bases between them. Here the CDR3 DNA reads TGTGCCAGCAGCTTCTCTAGTATGAACACTGAAGCTTTCTTT. Amino acids: CASSFSSMNTEAFF.

This sequence joins TRBV7-2 and TRBJ2-5; 9 bases are shared with TRBD1. The germline gives CDR1 SGHTA, CDR2 FQGNSA. J gave up 4 bases and V 7 bases, and 10 bases lay outside the gene matches. The CDR3 extends over 15 amino acids. CDR3 protein: CASTLRTGAAETQYF. CDR3 sequence (DNA): TGTGCCAGCACCCTAAGGACAGGGGCAGCAGAGACCCAGTACTTC.

The J gene is TRBJ2-1, the V gene TRBV2; the match to TRBD1 covers 7 bases. This CDR3 is built from 14 residues. The ends lost 6 bases at V and 2 bases at J; junction bases unmatched: 4. Germline V lookup: CDR1 SNHLY, CDR2 FYNNEI. Written as DNA, the CDR3 is TGTGCCAGCAGGGACCAGGGGGCCTACAATGAGCAGTTCTTC. Translation: CASRDQGAYNEQFF.

This chain connects TRBV12-5 to TRBJ2-5; TRBD1 aligns across 10 bases. Germline CDR1 and CDR2: LGHNT and FRNRAP. The V segment lost 6 bases and the J segment 1 base; nucleotides outside the gene matches: 5. This CDR3 region has 15 residues. Written as DNA, the CDR3 is TGTGCTAGTGGCTCCGGGACAGGGGCCCAAGAGACCCAGTACTTC. Its translation: CASGSGTGAQETQYF.

This chain links TRBV11-3 with TRBJ1-3; D is uncertain. This CDR3 is built from 14 residues. Germline assignment: CDR1 SGHNT and CDR2 YENEEA. Trimming took off 0 bases at V and 1 base at J, with 4 bases between the two ends. CDR3 region: CASSLEQSGNTIYF. For the CDR3, the DNA is TGTGCCAGCAGCTTAGAACAGTCTGGAAACACCATATATTTT.

The chain has TRBV12-3 or TRBV12-4 and TRBJ1-1; D is unresolved. The CDR3 consists of 12 residues. Trimming took 4 bases from V and 8 from J, leaving 11 bases between them. CDR3 sequence: CASSYWVREAFF. The CDR3 DNA follows: TGTGCCAGCAGTTATTGGGTTAGAGAAGCTTTCTTT.

V gene TRBV11-2 combines with J gene TRBJ1-1; D is undetermined. The CDR3 totals 14 residues. V was cut by 0 bases and J by 6 bases, with 11 bases left in between. Germline CDR1 is SGHAT and CDR2 is FQNNGV. CDR3: CASSLDPPSAEAFF. CDR3 in DNA: TGTGCCAGCAGCTTAGATCCCCCGAGCGCTGAAGCTTTCTTT. Together with reference TRBV11-2 and TRBJ1-1, the CDR3 gives the full variable domain: EAGVAQSPRYKIIEKRQSVAFWCNPISGHATLYWYQQILGQGPKLLIQFQNNGVVDDSQLPKDRFSAERLKGVDSTLKIQPAKLEDSAVYLCASSLDPPSAEAFFGQGTRLTVV.

This clonotype was seen only a few times. The V and J genes are TRBV9 and TRBJ2-1; D is possibly TRBD1 (5 bases). Germline CDR1 and CDR2: SGDLS and YYNGEE. This CDR3 contains 14 residues. The V end lost 2 bases, the J end lost 9 bases, and 15 bases lay between the germline ends. CDR3 sequence (DNA): TGTGCCAGCAGCGTTGCTGAGCCCCAGGGTGAGCAGTTCTTC. Its translation is CASSVAEPQGEQFF.

V is TRBV5-1 and J is TRBJ2-7; TRBD1 is a possible D gene (5 bases). The CDR3 extends over 15 amino acids. The V end lost 7 bases, the J end lost 2 bases, and 19 bases lay between the germline ends. Looked up from germline, CDR1 is SGHRS and CDR2 is YFSETQ. CDR3 protein: CASSLETAPTYEQYF. The CDR3 coding sequence is TGCGCCAGCTCCCTTGAGACAGCGCCAACCTACGAGCAGTACTTC.

The chain is built from TRBV25-1 and TRBJ2-7; possible D gene TRBD2, 5 bases. V was clipped by 3 bases and J by 1 base, with 19 bases between them. This CDR3 has 17 residues. Germline V gene data show CDR1 as MGHDK and CDR2 as SYGVNS. The CDR3 sequence: CASSDLKSGAESYEQYF. For the CDR3, the DNA is TGTGCCAGCAGTGACTTGAAAAGCGGAGCGGAATCCTACGAGCAGTACTTC.

Only a few counts were recorded for this clonotype. The chain links TRBV7-2 to TRBJ2-5; D may be TRBD2 (5 bases). This CDR3 has 15 amino acids. Trimming stripped 7 bases from V and 5 bases from J, with 20 bases between. In germline, CDR1 is SGHTA, CDR2 FQGNSA. The CDR3 bases are TGTGCCAGCACCCCACCATACTCCGGGATTGAGACCCAGTACTTC. As protein: CASTPPYSGIETQYF.

This clonotype was counted a few times. The chain links TRBV20-1 to TRBJ1-4; a weak D match, TRBD1 (6 bases). The CDR3 consists of 13 residues. Trimming shortened V by 3 bases and J by 3 bases, and 8 bases separated the two germline ends. Germline V lookup: CDR1 DFQATT, CDR2 SNEGSKA (reference sequence). The CDR3 region has the DNA TGCAGTGCTAGGCGGACAGCTAATGAAAAACTGTTTTTT. Translating gives CSARRTANEKLFF.

This clonotype was recorded a few times. The chain couples TRBV5-1 to TRBJ2-5; either TRBD1 or TRBD2 may fit D (5 bases each). This CDR3 region has 15 residues. V was pared by 0 bases and J by 0 bases, with 9 bases between. Germline V gene sequence: CDR1 SGHRS, CDR2 YFSETQ. CDR3 residues: CASSLGGRDQETQYF. Here the CDR3 DNA reads TGCGCCAGCAGCTTGGGGGGACGTGACCAAGAGACCCAGTACTTC.

This clonotype was seen more than once but under ten times. The chain carries TRBV5-6 and TRBJ2-2; D may correspond to TRBD1 or TRBD2 (5 bases each). Germline V gene lookup returns CDR1 SGHDT and CDR2 YYEEEE. The CDR3 has 16 amino acids. V was trimmed by 4 bases and J by 1 base, leaving 14 bases between them. CDR3 nucleotides: TGTGCCAGCAGCCCGAGGGGCGGCAGGAACACCGGGGAGCTGTTTTTT. Translated: CASSPRGGRNTGELFF.

V gene TRBV28 combines with J gene TRBJ2-1, with 8 positions matching TRBD1. This CDR3 comprises 16 residues. V lost 2 bases to trimming and J lost 2 bases; unmatched junction nucleotides: 5. The V gene's germline CDR1 is MDHEN and CDR2 SYDVKM. The CDR3 bases are TGTGCCAGCAGTTTAACCGGACAGGGAGCCTACAATGAGCAGTTCTTC. This sequence encodes CASSLTGQGAYNEQFF.

This clonotype was observed a handful of times. This rearrangement joins TRBV12-3 or TRBV12-4 to TRBJ1-5, with D unresolved. This CDR3 spans 14 amino acids. Trimming removed 6 bases at V and 4 bases at J, with 13 bases between. The CDR3: CASSHTPRNQPQHF. The CDR3 DNA sequence: TGTGCCAGCAGCCATACACCAAGAAATCAGCCCCAGCATTTT.

The CDR3 loop is CASSRGEGEQYF. DNA for the CDR3: TGCGCCAGCAGCCGAGGGGAGGGCGAGCAGTACTTC. This chain uses TRBV4-1 with TRBJ2-7; 7 bases are a match to TRBD2. Losses at the gene ends were 4 bases for V and 6 bases for J; bases not matched to a gene: 3. Germline loops: CDR1 MGHRA, CDR2 YSYEKL. The CDR3 has 12 amino acids.

This clonotype was observed a few times. This chain joins TRBV6-5 and TRBJ2-7; 8 positions agree with TRBD2. CDR3 length: 15 residues. Germline CDR1 and CDR2: MNHEY and SVGAGI. The V gene end was trimmed by 4 bases and the J gene end by 3 bases; junction bases not matched to a gene: 8. CDR3 sequence: CASSSTSGRDYEQYF. CDR3 bases: TGTGCCAGCAGTTCCACTAGCGGCAGGGACTACGAGCAGTACTTC.

This clonotype was detected only a few times. The V gene is TRBV7-3, the J gene TRBJ1-1; D not resolved. CDR1 SGHTA and CDR2 FQGTGA come from the germline V gene. The CDR3 loop spans 13 amino acids. V gave up 3 bases and J gave up 2 bases, with 7 bases separating them. In DNA form, the CDR3 reads TGTGCCAGCAGCTTCGGATTCAACACTGAAGCTTTCTTT. It is translated as CASSFGFNTEAFF.

V and J are TRBV19 and TRBJ2-2; D is perhaps TRBD2 (5 bases). This CDR3 comprises 13 residues. Trimming pared 7 bases from V and 4 bases from J, leaving 10 bases between. Germline loops: CDR1 LNHDA, CDR2 SQIVND (reference sequence). CDR3 sequence: CASTVRGTGELFF. Here the CDR3 DNA reads TGTGCCAGTACGGTACGGGGCACCGGGGAGCTGTTTTTT.

This clonotype came up many times. The chain couples TRBV5-1 to TRBJ2-7; D gene unclear. The CDR3 consists of 13 residues. Trimming removed 4 bases from V and 4 bases from J, with 12 bases in between. Per germline, CDR1 SGHRS and CDR2 YFSETQ. The CDR3 sequence: CASSTDMRYEQYF. DNA of the CDR3: TGCGCCAGCAGCACCGACATGCGGTACGAGCAGTACTTC.

This clonotype was picked up a small number of times. The chain is built from TRBV25-1 and TRBJ1-1; 10 bases line up with TRBD1. The trim removed 0 bases at V and 2 bases at J, leaving 3 bases unmatched. CDR1 is MGHDK and CDR2 is SYGVNS in the germline V gene. The CDR3 covers 16 residues. The CDR3 nucleotides read TGTGCCAGCAGTGAATACAGGACAGGGGGAAACACTGAAGCTTTCTTT. This translates into CASSEYRTGGNTEAFF.

Only a few counts were recorded for this clonotype. The J gene is TRBJ2-5, the V gene TRBV29-1, with unresolved D. The germline V gene encodes CDR1 SQVTM and CDR2 ANQGSEA. The V gene lost 3 bases and the J gene lost 2 bases, with 4 bases spanning the gap. The CDR3 covers 11 residues. CDR3 nucleotides: TGCAGCGTTGAGGTGCAAGAGACCCAGTACTTC. It translates to CSVEVQETQYF.

This clonotype has more than one count but fewer than ten. V is TRBV25-1 and J is TRBJ2-2; 7 bases agree with TRBD1. The CDR3 extends over 15 amino acids. CDR1 is MGHDK and CDR2 is SYGVNS in the germline V gene. V was pared by 3 bases and J by 0 bases, with 1 base of the junction left unmatched. This chain's CDR3 is CASSDRGPNTGELFF. In DNA, the CDR3 is TGTGCCAGCAGTGATAGGGGGCCGAACACCGGGGAGCTGTTTTTT.

Only one count was recorded for this clonotype. The V gene is TRBV5-1, the J gene TRBJ2-3; TRBD2 is a possible D gene (6 bases). The germline gives CDR1 SGHRS, CDR2 YFSETQ. The CDR3 consists of 16 residues. V lost 4 bases, J lost 6 bases, and 21 bases lay in between. The CDR3 region is CASSPQTGTPGDTQYF. CDR3 in DNA: TGCGCCAGCAGCCCGCAAACCGGGACTCCGGGGGATACGCAGTATTTT.

The rearrangement joins TRBV2 to TRBJ2-5, with 9 bases matching TRBD2. The CDR3 contains 15 residues. In germline, CDR1 is SNHLY, CDR2 FYNNEI. V dropped 8 bases and J dropped 2; count of bases not matched to a gene: 9. This CDR3 is CASFSGSPPQETQYF. The CDR3 region has the DNA TGTGCCAGCTTTAGCGGGAGTCCCCCTCAAGAGACCCAGTACTTC.

The rearrangement joins TRBV6-2 or TRBV6-3 to TRBJ2-1; D is perhaps TRBD2 (5 bases). The CDR3 sequence is 13 residues long. The V gene lost 5 bases and the J gene lost 15 bases, with 20 bases spanning the gap. Per germline, CDR1 MNHEY and CDR2 SVGEGT. The CDR3 coding sequence is TGTGCCAGCAGTCCCTCCGAGCGGCGGGCTAGGTTCTTC. It translates to CASSPSERRARFF.

The J gene is TRBJ1-1, the V gene TRBV20-1; tentative D call: TRBD1 (6 bases). Germline V lookup: CDR1 DFQATT, CDR2 SNEGSKA (reference sequence). The CDR3 is 15 residues long. V gave up 3 bases and J gave up 4 bases, with 18 bases separating them. As DNA, the CDR3 is TGCAGTGCTAGTGGCAGGGGATGGGCGGGCACTGAAGCTTTCTTT. Translation: CSASGRGWAGTEAFF.

This chain connects TRBV20-1 to TRBJ1-5; D is undetermined. V shed 8 bases and J shed 5 bases, with 16 bases lying between them. The CDR3 has 13 amino acids. Germline V CDR1 and CDR2: DFQATT, SNEGSKA (reference sequence). The CDR3 protein is CSSRRAPDQPQHF. The CDR3 coding sequence is TGCAGTTCCAGACGGGCGCCGGATCAGCCCCAGCATTTT.